Reported below is one TCR beta chain. Germline values: CDR1 SGHTA, CDR2 FQGTGA. The CDR3 has 14 amino acids. With 0 bases removed from V and 8 bases from J, the gap between germline ends came to 11 bases. Only in-frame clones appear in the TCRdb table, and some are missing; sequencing was by immunoSEQ multiplex PCR. The sample comprises 150,000 to 250,000 clones, around 87% of which are singletons, and 2% to 2.5% rests with the top ten. The data were obtained in a study of blood T cell repertoires in COVID-19. Across the study: Sources were T cells, B-cell-depleted T cells, or PBMCs; the material itself was cDNA or gDNA.

The TCR was taken from a woman in her twenties or thirties who had recovered from COVID-19. This chain uses TRBV7-3 with TRBJ2-1, with D tentatively TRBD2 (5 bases). The sample was PBMCs or T cells enriched from blood (not recorded which). The CDR3 here is CASSLTYQEDEQFF. The CDR3 DNA follows: TGTGCCAGCAGCTTAACGTATCAGGAGGATGAGCAGTTCTTC.